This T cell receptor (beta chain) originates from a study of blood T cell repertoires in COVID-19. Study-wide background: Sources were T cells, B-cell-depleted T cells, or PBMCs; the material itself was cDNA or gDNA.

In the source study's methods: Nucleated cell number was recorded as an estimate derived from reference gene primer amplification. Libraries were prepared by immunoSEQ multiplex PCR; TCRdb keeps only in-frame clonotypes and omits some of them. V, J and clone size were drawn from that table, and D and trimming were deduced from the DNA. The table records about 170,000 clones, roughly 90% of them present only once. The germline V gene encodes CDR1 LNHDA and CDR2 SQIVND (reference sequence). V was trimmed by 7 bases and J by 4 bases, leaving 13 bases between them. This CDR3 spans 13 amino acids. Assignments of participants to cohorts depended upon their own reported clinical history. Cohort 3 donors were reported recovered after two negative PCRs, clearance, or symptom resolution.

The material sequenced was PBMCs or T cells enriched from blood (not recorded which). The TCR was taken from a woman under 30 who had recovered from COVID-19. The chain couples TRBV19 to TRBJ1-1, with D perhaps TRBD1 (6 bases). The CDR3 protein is CASKMAQGTEAFF. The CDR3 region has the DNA TGTGCCAGTAAGATGGCACAGGGCACTGAAGCTTTCTTT.